Sequencing of this TCR beta chain was carried out in a study of T-cell reconstitution after alpha-beta-depleted transplantation in children. Germline-derived CDR1 and CDR2 are DFQATT and SNEGSKA (reference sequence). This CDR3 has 14 residues. The V and J ends lost 3 bases and 6 bases respectively, with 16 bases between them. A library of TCRbeta sequences, prepared with unique molecular identifiers, was generated. One entry per CDR3 protein results from TCRdb running MiXCR on the PCR reads. Altogether fewer than 350,000 distinct CDR3 sequences are present, more than 9% being singletons, with the ten largest covering about 25%. Study outcomes and limitations: About two months after transplant, alpha-beta T cells reportedly came from several hundred expanded graft clones. Recipient T cells and thymic progenitors that survived were the source of the high TCRbeta diversity seen at day 60 in some patients. The main origin of T-cell counts and diversity one year after transplant was newly produced T cells.

About this clonotype itself: Its antigen is as yet unknown.

The source of this sequence is a male patient between 2 and 9 years old who had a stem cell transplant for chronic granulomatous disease, so the T cells may come from the graft donor. The chain is built from TRBV20-1 and TRBJ2-3; D ambiguous. Source: peripheral blood, taken 180 days after TCRalphabeta/CD19-depleted stem cell transplant. CDR3 amino acids: CSARFTTSADTQYF. As DNA, the CDR3 is TGCAGTGCTAGGTTTACTACATCCGCGGATACGCAGTATTTT.